This T cell receptor beta chain came from a study of blood T cell repertoires in COVID-19. In the original analysis: Reference gene primer amplification gave estimated nucleated cell counts. Produced via immunoSEQ multiplex PCR; TCRdb's table is partial and in-frame only. D and trimming were read from the DNA, whereas the V and J calls and clone size are those reported in that table. Found here are under 200,000 clones, approximately 86% of them singletons; the top ten hold 0.99%. J lost 7 bases, V lost 1 base, and 8 bases had no gene match. Germline CDR1 is MGHDK and CDR2 is SYGVNS. The length of the CDR3 is 16 residues.

The source is a man aged 18 to 30 with acute or convalescent COVID-19. This rearrangement joins TRBV25-1 to TRBJ2-1; TRBD2 aligns across 9 bases. Sequencing used peripheral blood. The CDR3 loop reads CASSEWGGGAQNEQFF. CDR3 nucleotide sequence: TGTGCCAGCAGTGAATGGGGCGGGGGGGCTCAAAATGAGCAGTTCTTC.